Each of the 30 T cell receptor beta chains below was sequenced from the same sample in a study of glioma-infiltrating T cells. Amplification of TCR alpha and beta CDR3 regions from RNA used iRepertoire nested multiplex PCR. TCRdb reanalysed the multiplex PCR reads using MiXCR and keeps one entry per CDR3 protein. The table has fewer than 500,000 distinct CDR3 sequences, 41% seen once. Specimen: glioma tissue, nonneoplastic brain tissue, or PBMCs (not recorded which). All receptors come from a human donor with low-grade glioma or glioblastoma, undergoing nonglioma brain surgery, or in good health (not recorded which).

A word on this clonotype: This may arise from a read error, as a much more abundant clone is one base away. This sequence joins TRBV6-2 or TRBV6-3 and TRBJ1-2; 9 bases agree with TRBD1. The CDR3 is made up of 13 amino acids. Trimming removed 7 bases from V and 10 bases from J; junction bases left unmatched: 10. CDR1 and CDR2 (germline): MNHEY, SVGEGT. The CDR3 DNA reads as TGTGCCAGCACCCGAATAGGACAGGGGTACTACACCTTC. Translation gives CASTRIGQGYYTF.

This clonotype was observed many times. This chain connects TRBV28 to TRBJ1-2, with D perhaps matching TRBD1 (6 bases). Trimming took off 6 bases at V and 8 bases at J, with 16 bases between the two ends. Germline values: CDR1 MDHEN, CDR2 SYDVKM. CDR3 length equals 13 residues. In DNA form, the CDR3 reads TGTGCCAGCAGGCCACCCGGGGGCCAAGGCTACACCTTC. It is translated as CASRPPGGQGYTF.

For this clonotype: This may stem from a read error, because a much larger clone lies one nucleotide away. Because the CDR3 is missing its conserved closing phenylalanine or tryptophan, this is likely a read error. This chain links TRBV6-2 or TRBV6-3 with TRBJ2-5; 7 bases map to TRBD1. Trimming took 8 bases from V and 3 from J; bases not matched to a gene: 6. The CDR3 length is 13 residues. Per the germline V gene, CDR1 is MNHEY and CDR2 is SVGEGT. This CDR3 reads CASHNQGEETQYV. CDR3 in DNA: TGTGCCAGCCACAACCAGGGGGAAGAGACCCAGTACGTC.

This clonotype was found many times. The chain combines TRBV7-2 with TRBJ1-2; the D gene is possibly TRBD1 (6 bases). V was clipped by 4 bases and J by 3 bases, with 15 bases between them. The CDR3 is 15 residues long. Germline assignment: CDR1 SGHTA and CDR2 FQGNSA. The CDR3 region is CASSYPRGGDYGYTF. CDR3 coding DNA: TGTGCCAGCAGCTATCCCAGAGGGGGAGACTATGGCTACACCTTC.

This clonotype appeared many times. The rearrangement joins TRBV15 to TRBJ1-2; D is undetermined. V lost 0 bases, J lost 6 bases, and 17 bases lay in between. The CDR3 totals 16 residues. The germline V gene encodes CDR1 LNHNV and CDR2 YYDKDF (reference sequence). The CDR3 region is CATSRDLGPLGHGYTF. CDR3 in DNA: TGTGCCACCAGCAGAGATCTTGGCCCGTTGGGTCATGGCTACACCTTC.

This clonotype showed up many times. This rearrangement joins TRBV7-8 to TRBJ2-3, with no clear D. Trimming took off 5 bases at V and 0 bases at J, with 12 bases between the two ends. The germline CDR1 and CDR2 sequences are SGHVS and FQNEAQ. The CDR3 length is 15 residues. CDR3 sequence: CASSTRSTSTDTQYF. Written as DNA, the CDR3 is TGTGCCAGCAGCACCCGTAGCACTAGCACAGATACGCAGTATTTT.

The V gene is TRBV6-1, the J gene TRBJ2-4, with 7 bases aligning to TRBD1. This CDR3 is 14 amino acids long. Germline CDR1 and CDR2: MNHNS and SASEGT. Trimming took 2 bases from V and 15 from J; bases not matched to a gene: 13. Here the CDR3 DNA reads TGTGCCAGCAGTGAATACAGGACAGGTCATAAACCGTACTTC. Amino acid sequence: CASSEYRTGHKPYF.

V is TRBV28 and J is TRBJ1-2; TRBD1 agrees at 7 bases. The germline gives CDR1 MDHEN, CDR2 SYDVKM. This CDR3 is 15 amino acids long. The trim removed 4 bases at V and 4 bases at J, leaving 9 bases unmatched. The CDR3 is CASSSQDRDRYGYTF. CDR3 coding DNA: TGTGCCAGCAGTTCCCAAGACAGGGACCGCTATGGCTACACCTTC.

This chain links TRBV5-4 with TRBJ2-3, with D perhaps matching TRBD2 (6 bases). Trimming removed 2 bases from V and 2 bases from J, with 15 bases in between. In germline, CDR1 is SGHNT, CDR2 YYREEE (reference sequence). CDR3 length equals 16 residues. This CDR3 reads CASSFLRLGDTDTQYF. CDR3 nucleotides: TGTGCCAGCAGCTTCCTTCGACTAGGTGACACAGATACGCAGTATTTT. Complete variable domain (other parts from reference TRBV5-4 and TRBJ2-3): ETGVTQSPTHLIKTRGQQVTLRCSSQSGHNTVSWYQQALGQGPQFIFQYYREEENGRGNFPPRFSGLQFPNYSSELNVNALELDDSALYLCASSFLRLGDTDTQYFGPGTRLTVL.

In its sample, this clonotype was seen many times. The V call is TRBV6-2 or TRBV6-3, the J call TRBJ1-2; D gene unclear. This CDR3 region has 14 residues. Trimming removed 2 bases at V and 6 bases at J, with 13 bases between. Germline CDR1 is MNHEY and CDR2 is SVGEGT. In DNA form, the CDR3 reads TGTGCCAGCAGTTACGGGCCGAGCAAGGATGGCTACACCTTC. It codes for CASSYGPSKDGYTF.

This clonotype showed up just a few times. The chain employs TRBV12-3 or TRBV12-4 and TRBJ2-1, with 7 positions matching TRBD1. The CDR3 contains 14 residues. The trim removed 6 bases at V and 5 bases at J, leaving 7 bases unmatched. CDR3 sequence reads: CASSLEGANNEQFF. As DNA, the CDR3 is TGTGCCAGCAGCCTCGAGGGGGCAAACAATGAGCAGTTCTTC.

This clonotype was observed a few times. V gene TRBV12-3 or TRBV12-4 combines with J gene TRBJ1-5; D is possibly TRBD1 (5 bases). This CDR3 comprises 14 residues. Trimming took off 4 bases at V and 2 bases at J, with 9 bases between the two ends. The CDR3 sequence is CASSSQGGNQPQHF. CDR3 nucleotides: TGTGCCAGCAGTTCTCAGGGAGGCAATCAGCCCCAGCATTTT.

V usage is TRBV19 and J usage is TRBJ1-1; no definite D call. V was pared by 6 bases and J by 3 bases, with 14 bases between. The length of the CDR3 is 14 residues. CDR1 is LNHDA, CDR2 SQIVND, per germline (reference sequence). The CDR3 nucleotides read TGTGCCAGTAGGACGGAATACCCCGACACTGAAGCTTTCTTT. Protein sequence: CASRTEYPDTEAFF.

This clonotype showed up many times. V gene TRBV20-1 combines with J gene TRBJ2-1; no definite D call. Trimming shortened V by 0 bases and J by 9 bases, and 9 bases separated the two germline ends. Germline CDR1 DFQATT, CDR2 SNEGSKA (reference sequence). The CDR3 spans 12 residues. The CDR3 DNA sequence: TGCAGTGCTAGAGACCGGTCGGGTGAGCAGTTCTTC. Protein product: CSARDRSGEQFF.

This sequence joins TRBV10-3 and TRBJ2-1, with a tentative D call TRBD2 (6 bases). This CDR3 is built from 15 residues. Between the trimmed V and J ends, which lost 6 bases and 2 bases, there was a span of 14 bases. Germline V gives CDR1 ENHRY, CDR2 SYGVKD. The CDR3, as DNA: TGTGCCATCAGGAGAGCGGGCCCAACCTACAATGAGCAGTTCTTC. Encoded protein: CAIRRAGPTYNEQFF.

This clonotype has more than one count but fewer than ten. The chain has TRBV15 and TRBJ2-3; 10 nucleotides align to TRBD2. Germline loops: CDR1 LNHNV, CDR2 YYDKDF (reference sequence). J was trimmed by 0 bases and V by 5 bases; bases with no gene match: 11. This CDR3 is 18 amino acids long. The CDR3 here is CATSAYLAGELSTDTQYF. The CDR3 bases are TGTGCCACCAGCGCGTACCTAGCGGGGGAACTCAGCACAGATACGCAGTATTTT.

This clonotype was seen more than once but under ten times. The rearrangement joins TRBV28 to TRBJ2-7; 8 bases map to TRBD2. In germline, CDR1 is MDHEN, CDR2 SYDVKM. V lost 5 bases and J lost 2; bases outside the gene matches: 5. The CDR3 is made up of 14 amino acids. CDR3 in amino acids: CASSPGLAPYEQYF. The CDR3 DNA reads as TGTGCCAGCAGTCCCGGACTAGCCCCCTACGAGCAGTACTTC.

The chain combines TRBV28 with TRBJ1-3; a possible D gene is TRBD1 (5 bases). Trimming removed 10 bases from V and 4 bases from J, with 17 bases in between. This CDR3 comprises 14 residues. CDR1 MDHEN and CDR2 SYDVKM come from the germline V gene. CDR3 bases: TGTGCCACGCAGACAGTATTATTGGGAAACACCATATATTTT. It yields the protein CATQTVLLGNTIYF.

As for this clonotype: This likely comes from a read error, as the CDR3 has no conserved phenylalanine or tryptophan at its end. The chain links TRBV7-9 to TRBJ1-2; TRBD1 aligns across 7 bases. The CDR3 totals 13 residues. V was clipped by 5 bases and J by 1 base; unmatched bases: 1. In germline, CDR1 is SEHNR, CDR2 FQNEAQ (reference sequence). This CDR3 is CASSRQGNYGYTL. For the CDR3, the DNA is TGTGCCAGCAGCCGACAGGGTAACTATGGCTACACCTTA.

There are many counts of this clonotype. The chain carries TRBV27 and TRBJ2-1, with a possible D match to TRBD2 (5 bases). V was shortened by 0 bases and J by 9 bases, with 12 bases between the two germline ends. The CDR3 spans 14 residues. The germline V gene has CDR1 MNHEY and CDR2 SMNVEV (reference sequence). The CDR3 is CASSLSVAWGEQFF. Written as DNA, the CDR3 is TGTGCCAGCAGTTTATCAGTAGCGTGGGGTGAGCAGTTCTTC.

The DNA of the CDR3 is TGCGCCAGCAGCTCAGGGGGCACCGGGGAGCTGTTTTTT. Translating gives CASSSGGTGELFF. The rearrangement uses TRBV5-1 and TRBJ2-2; 7 nucleotides match TRBD1. CDR3 length: 13 residues. J lost 4 bases, V lost 3 bases, and 0 bases had no gene match. Germline values: CDR1 SGHRS, CDR2 YFSETQ.

The chain joins TRBV7-2 to TRBJ2-5, with D unresolved. Germline values: CDR1 SGHTA, CDR2 FQGNSA. Trimming took 8 bases from V and 7 from J, leaving 17 bases between them. CDR3 length equals 13 residues. CDR3 bases: TGTGCCAGCTCACCGGCCGTCCCAGCGACCCAGTACTTC. This gives the protein CASSPAVPATQYF.

Notes on this clonotype: This may arise from a read error, as a much more abundant clone is one base away. This chain joins TRBV25-1 and TRBJ1-1; possibly TRBD1 for D (6 bases). The CDR3 has 16 residues. V was trimmed by 6 bases and J by 0 bases, leaving 17 bases between them. The germline gives CDR1 MGHDK, CDR2 SYGVNS. The CDR3 here is CASRTGKITVNTEAFF. As DNA, the CDR3 is TGTGCCAGCAGGACAGGAAAGATTACAGTGAACACTGAAGCTTTCTTT. Together with reference TRBV25-1 and TRBJ1-1, the CDR3 gives the full variable domain: EADIYQTPRYLVIGTGKKITLECSQTMGHDKMYWYQQDPGMELHLIHYSYGVNSTEKGDLSSESTVSRIRTEHFPLTLESARPSHTSQYLCASRTGKITVNTEAFFGQGTRLTVV.

This clonotype was picked up a small number of times. The rearrangement links TRBV12-3 or TRBV12-4 to TRBJ1-1; D gene ambiguous. This CDR3 comprises 16 residues. Trimming cost V 7 bases and J 0 bases, with 18 bases left between them. CDR3 residues: CASTPRVLGMNTEAFF. In DNA form, the CDR3 reads TGTGCCAGCACTCCTCGAGTGTTGGGAATGAACACTGAAGCTTTCTTT.

This clonotype was recorded a few times. CDR3 sequence (DNA): TGTGCCAGCAGCGATAGTTTTTGGGGGACCCAGTACTTC. Amino acid sequence: CASSDSFWGTQYF. The J gene is TRBJ2-5, the V gene TRBV7-2; D not resolved. The CDR3 contains 13 residues. The germline V and J ends were trimmed by 5 bases and 7 bases, with 14 bases remaining between them. Germline loops: CDR1 SGHTA, CDR2 FQGNSA.

The rearrangement links TRBV6-1 to TRBJ2-7, with 7 bases that match TRBD2. The CDR3 sequence is 14 residues long. The trim removed 6 bases at V and 0 bases at J, leaving 5 bases unmatched. The germline CDR1 and CDR2 sequences are MNHNS and SASEGT. The DNA for the CDR3 is TGTGCCAGCAGACTAGCGTTTAGCTCCTACGAGCAGTACTTC. Its protein product is CASRLAFSSYEQYF.

As concerns this clonotype: Germline is not matched at one junction end, which may reflect a read error. The chain has TRBV28 and TRBJ2-1, with 13 bases that match TRBD2. The CDR3 loop spans 18 amino acids. The germline CDR1 and CDR2 sequences are MDHEN and SYDVKM. CDR3 loop: CASSLYRTSGSSYNERFF. The CDR3 DNA follows: TGTGCCAGCAGTTTATACCGGACTAGCGGGAGCTCCTACAATGAGCGGTTCTTC.

The V call is TRBV7-2, the J call TRBJ2-5; the match to TRBD2 covers 14 bases. From germline, CDR1 is SGHTA and CDR2 FQGNSA. With V trimmed by 2 bases and J by 6 bases, 5 bases remained unmatched. This CDR3 is 16 amino acids long. The CDR3 DNA is TGTGCCAGCAGCTTACTGGGACTAGCGGGAGTACAGACCCAGTACTTC. Its translation is CASSLLGLAGVQTQYF.

About this clonotype itself: A clone one base away is much larger, so this may be a read error. The chain links TRBV6-2 or TRBV6-3 to TRBJ1-1; D possibly corresponds to TRBD1 (5 bases). The ends were cut back, 2 bases at V and 3 bases at J, with 13 bases in the middle. This CDR3 has 15 amino acids. Germline values: CDR1 MNHEY, CDR2 SVGEGT. CDR3 sequence reads: CASSYEGPGYTEAFF. CDR3 DNA sequence: TGTGCCAGCAGTTACGAGGGGCCCGGGTACACTGAAGCTTTCTTT.

This clonotype was recorded a few times. The chain carries TRBV7-6 and TRBJ1-3; unclear D gene. CDR3 length: 14 amino acids. Germline values: CDR1 SGHVS, CDR2 FNYEAQ. Trimming took 3 bases from V and 0 from J, leaving 6 bases between them. The CDR3 is CASSFDVSGNTIYF. CDR3 in DNA: TGTGCCAGCAGCTTTGACGTCTCTGGAAACACCATATATTTT.